The text below deals with one T cell receptor (beta chain). In the authors' methods: Estimation of nucleated cell counts relied on the amplification of reference gene primers. The protocol was immunoSEQ multiplex PCR, while the TCRdb copy is restricted to in-frame clones and leaves out a portion. That table is the source of V, J and clone size, and D and trimming were worked out from the DNA. This table holds fewer than 500,000 clones, 87% found once. CDR1 and CDR2 (germline): SGHDT, YYEEEE. V shed 6 bases and J shed 15 bases, with 22 bases lying between them. CDR3 length: 13 amino acids. The record originates from a study of blood T cell repertoires in COVID-19. About the research overall: Collection of acute and convalescent COVID-19 samples took place in the United States, Italy and Spain.

Cohort assignment relied on participant-reported clinical history. All recovered Cohort 3 donors got two negative PCRs, got clearance, or saw symptom resolution. The sequence was obtained from a man younger than 40 who had recovered from COVID-19. The J gene is TRBJ2-1, the V gene TRBV5-6, with D possibly matching TRBD2 (6 bases). The specimen sequenced was PBMCs or T cells enriched from blood (not recorded which). The CDR3 DNA reads as TGTGCCAGCACGAGGACTGGAGGGTCAGTGGGGTTCTTC. Amino acids: CASTRTGGSVGFF.